The 22 T cell receptor beta chains below were found in one sample sequenced in a study of tumor and adjacent non-tumor tissue in lung cancer. No cell sorting was done before RNA was extracted from the tissue. Three rounds of nested PCR, following a modified ARM-PCR protocol, produced the TCRbeta library. Via MiXCR, TCRdb re-called the multiplex PCR reads, giving one row per CDR3 protein. This sample yields around 200,000 distinct CDR3 sequences, of which 71% are seen a single time; roughly a quarter belongs to the top ten. The sequenced sample was lung tumor tissue. Receptors were obtained from a man aged 55-75 years with non-small cell lung cancer.

This clonotype was seen at least ten times. The rearrangement joins TRBV20-1 to TRBJ2-6; the match to TRBD2 covers 11 bases. J lost 2 bases, V lost 0 bases, and 3 bases had no gene match. Germline V gives CDR1 DFQATT, CDR2 SNEGSKA (reference sequence). The CDR3 runs to 17 residues. The CDR3 is CSARDVAGGPGANVLTF. CDR3 bases: TGCAGTGCTAGAGATGTAGCGGGAGGGCCTGGGGCCAACGTCCTGACTTTC.

This sequence joins TRBV20-1 and TRBJ1-5; D is unresolved. Trimming shortened V by 3 bases and J by 0 bases, and 12 bases separated the two germline ends. The length of the CDR3 is 15 residues. CDR1 is DFQATT, CDR2 SNEGSKA, per germline (reference sequence). CDR3 amino acids: CSARVGFYSNQPQHF. The CDR3 coding sequence is TGCAGTGCTAGGGTAGGGTTTTATAGCAATCAGCCCCAGCATTTT.

About this clonotype: One end of the junction fails to match germline, which may point to a read error. V and J are TRBV10-1 and TRBJ1-1; 7 bases are shared with TRBD1. The germline V gene encodes CDR1 WNHNN and CDR2 SYGVQD (reference sequence). The length of the CDR3 is 15 residues. The CDR3 here is CTSRESTGRNTEAFF. As DNA, the CDR3 is TGCACCAGCAGAGAATCGACAGGGAGGAACACTGAAGCTTTCTTT.

To note about this clonotype: A read error may account for a junction end that differs from germline. This rearrangement joins TRBV20-1 to TRBJ2-7, with a possible D match to TRBD2 (5 bases). The V gene's germline CDR1 is DFQATT and CDR2 SNEGSKA (reference sequence). The CDR3 runs 13 residues. CDR3 in DNA: TGCAGTACTAGTCTCCTCCCCGACCACGGGCAGTACTTC. Translated: CSTSLLPDHGQYF.

In this sample, this clonotype turned up a few times. The gene calls are TRBV6-5 and TRBJ2-7; D assignment may be TRBD1 or TRBD2 (5 bases each). The CDR3 sequence is 16 residues long. The germline CDR1 and CDR2 sequences are MNHEY and SVGAGI. V was trimmed by 5 bases and J by 1 base, leaving 18 bases between them. The CDR3: CASSSSGPLSSYEQYF. CDR3 bases: TGTGCCAGCAGTAGCTCGGGACCCCTAAGTTCCTACGAGCAGTACTTC.

On this clonotype: One end of the junction is discordant with germline, which a read error may explain. V is TRBV12-3 or TRBV12-4 and J is TRBJ2-1; 8 bases line up with TRBD1. This CDR3 has 14 amino acids. The DNA for the CDR3 is TGTACCAGCAGGGGGCTGGGCTGGCACAATGAGCAATTCTTC. Its protein is CTSRGLGWHNEQFF.

Details on this clonotype: Given a much more abundant clone one base away, this may be a read error. The chain links TRBV12-3 or TRBV12-4 to TRBJ2-1; D remains ambiguous. The CDR3 contains 14 residues. The CDR3 loop reads CTSSHRILSDEQFF. CDR3 coding DNA: TGTACCAGCAGTCATCGGATATTATCGGATGAGCAGTTCTTC.

Comments on this clonotype: Germline and junction disagree at one end, which may indicate a read error. The chain recombines TRBV20-1 with TRBJ2-1, with 11 bases matching TRBD1. The V gene's germline CDR1 is DFQATT and CDR2 SNEGSKA (reference sequence). The CDR3 runs to 15 residues. For the CDR3, the DNA is TGCAGAGCTAGAGACCCGGGACAGGGGGAGAATGAGCAGCTCTTC. Residues: CRARDPGQGENEQLF.

This clonotype was counted ten times or more. This chain links TRBV6-5 with TRBJ1-6, with 7 bases identical to TRBD1. J lost 8 bases, V lost 2 bases, and 6 bases had no gene match. The CDR3 covers 15 residues. Germline assignment: CDR1 MNHEY and CDR2 SVGAGI. CDR3 DNA: TGTGCCAGCAGTTACACGACAGGGACTGATTCACCCCTCCACTTT. This gives the protein CASSYTTGTDSPLHF.

The chain has TRBV11-2 and TRBJ2-7, with TRBD1 matching 9 bases. Germline-derived CDR1 and CDR2 are SGHAT and FQNNGV. The J segment lost 5 bases and the V segment lost 6 bases, leaving 11 bases of the junction unmatched. This CDR3 comprises 15 residues. The CDR3 sequence is CASSLSLDRGHEQYF. CDR3 sequence (DNA): TGTGCCAGCAGTTTAAGCCTGGACAGGGGCCACGAGCAGTACTTC.

This clonotype has just one count. This chain connects TRBV6-1 to TRBJ2-3, with TRBD1 as a possible D gene (5 bases). V was shortened by 11 bases and J by 1 base, with 16 bases between the two germline ends. The CDR3 is made up of 14 amino acids. The germline V gene has CDR1 MNHNS and CDR2 SASEGT. CDR3 loop: CAVDSRSGTDTQYF. As DNA, the CDR3 is TGTGCCGTAGACAGCCGGTCCGGCACAGATACGCAGTATTTT.

About this clonotype itself: Mismatch with germline at one junction end may stem from a read error. The chain recombines TRBV20-1 with TRBJ2-3; D might be TRBD1 (5 bases). The CDR3 covers 14 residues. CDR1 DFQATT and CDR2 SNEGSKA come from the germline V gene (reference sequence). In nucleotides, the CDR3 is TGCAGTGTTGGCCGGACACCCGGCGCAGATATGCAGTATTTT. Its protein is CSVGRTPGADMQYF.

This clonotype was seen at least ten times. This rearrangement joins TRBV30 to TRBJ2-7; the D gene could be TRBD1 or TRBD2 (5 bases each). Germline V CDR1 and CDR2: GTSNPN, SVGIG (reference sequence). Trimming pared 4 bases from V and 3 bases from J, leaving 13 bases between. This CDR3 is built from 13 residues. CDR3 sequence: CAWMGDGHYEQYF. The CDR3 region has the DNA TGTGCCTGGATGGGGGACGGGCACTACGAGCAGTACTTC.

This clonotype was recorded a few times. A clone one base away is much larger, so this may be a read error. The J gene is TRBJ2-7, the V gene TRBV20-1; 9 bases match TRBD2. Germline loops: CDR1 DFQATT, CDR2 SNEGSKA (reference sequence). The CDR3 runs to 14 residues. CDR3 sequence: CRARAGLATYEQYF. The CDR3 DNA follows: TGCAGAGCTAGAGCAGGACTAGCGACCTACGAGCAGTACTTC.

The chain couples TRBV30 to TRBJ1-1; no clear D. This CDR3 has 13 amino acids. Trimming left V 3 bases short and J 1 base short, with 9 bases between. Per the germline V gene, CDR1 is GTSNPN and CDR2 is SVGIG (reference sequence). The CDR3 loop is CAWRRGPNTEAFF. As DNA, the CDR3 is TGTGCCTGGAGAAGAGGACCGAACACTGAAGCTTTCTTT. Variable domain in full (rest from reference TRBV30 and TRBJ1-1): SQTIHQWPATLVQPVGSPLSLECTVEGTSNPNLYWYRQAAGRGLQLLFYSVGIGQISSEVPQNLSASRPQDRQFILSSKKLLLSDSGFYLCAWRRGPNTEAFFGQGTRLTVV.

As concerns this clonotype: A much larger clone differs from this one at a single base, so this may be a read error. It is likely a read error, because the conserved phenylalanine at the end of the CDR3 is missing. V gene TRBV11-3 combines with J gene TRBJ1-1; D remains unclear. Trimming cost V 3 bases and J 0 bases, with 5 bases left between them. CDR3 length: 13 residues. CDR1 is SGHNT and CDR2 is YENEEA in the germline V gene. The CDR3, as DNA: TGTGCCAGCAGCTTCGTGGTGAACACTGAAGCTTTCCTT. Protein sequence: CASSFVVNTEAFL.

V is TRBV29-1 and J is TRBJ1-1; 7 bases are shared with TRBD1. The germline CDR1 and CDR2 sequences are SQVTM and ANQGSEA. This CDR3 spans 12 amino acids. Trimming cost V 6 bases and J 12 bases; bases outside gene matches: 13. Here the CDR3 reads CSVPYRGPQPFF. The DNA of the CDR3 is TGCAGCGTCCCCTACAGGGGCCCTCAACCTTTCTTT.

This clonotype has ten or more counts. V and J are TRBV12-3 or TRBV12-4 and TRBJ2-7, with 10 bases fitting TRBD1. The ends lost 5 bases at V and 5 bases at J; junction bases unmatched: 9. The CDR3 is 15 residues long. CDR3 bases: TGTGCCAGCAGTCGATTATGGGACAGGGGCGACGAGCAGTACTTC. This translates into CASSRLWDRGDEQYF.

CDR3 bases: TGTGCCAGCAGAAGGGACTCTGCGAACATAGGGGAGCTGTTTTTT. This sequence encodes CASRRDSANIGELFF. The chain has TRBV11-3 and TRBJ2-2, with D tentatively TRBD2 (6 bases). In germline, CDR1 is SGHNT, CDR2 YENEEA. Trimming took off 6 bases at V and 8 bases at J, with 19 bases between the two ends. The CDR3 is 15 residues long.

J is TRBJ1-2 and V is TRBV11-2; possibly TRBD1 for D (5 bases). CDR1 SGHAT and CDR2 FQNNGV come from the germline V gene. Trimming shortened V by 5 bases and J by 4 bases, and 17 bases separated the two germline ends. This CDR3 contains 15 residues. CDR3: CASSRRGPGIYGYTF. CDR3 sequence (DNA): TGTGCCAGCAGCCGACGGGGACCGGGGATCTATGGCTACACCTTC.

A single count supports this clonotype. Possible read error: a much larger clone is one base away. This chain links TRBV6-5 with TRBJ2-7; 7 nucleotides align to TRBD2. The CDR3 contains 11 residues. Trimming cost V 9 bases and J 7 bases; bases outside gene matches: 6. Germline V CDR1 and CDR2: MNHEY, SVGAGI. The CDR3 sequence is CARRRAGEQYF. CDR3 bases: TGTGCCAGAAGACGAGCGGGAGAGCAGTACTTC.

V usage is TRBV11-2 and J usage is TRBJ1-1, with unresolved D. The CDR3 contains 16 residues. Germline V gene data show CDR1 as SGHAT and CDR2 as FQNNGV. V lost 3 bases to trimming and J lost 9 bases, with 23 bases between them. CDR3 nucleotides: TGTGCCAGCAGCTTTACCCTCGATAGAGGGCACGTTCAAGCTTTCTTT. Encoded protein: CASSFTLDRGHVQAFF.